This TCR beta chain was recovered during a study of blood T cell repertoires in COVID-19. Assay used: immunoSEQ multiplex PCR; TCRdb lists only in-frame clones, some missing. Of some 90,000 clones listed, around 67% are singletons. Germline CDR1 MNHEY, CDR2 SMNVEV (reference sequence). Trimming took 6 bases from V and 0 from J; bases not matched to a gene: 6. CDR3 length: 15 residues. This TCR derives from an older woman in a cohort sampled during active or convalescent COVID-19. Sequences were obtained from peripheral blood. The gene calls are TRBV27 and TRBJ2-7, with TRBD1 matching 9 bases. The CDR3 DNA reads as TGTGCCAGCAGCTCGGACAGGGGCGGCTCCTACGAGCAGTACTTC. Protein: CASSSDRGGSYEQYF.